This TCR beta chain was sequenced in a study of lymphopenia after photon versus proton radiotherapy. This table comes from immunoSEQ multiplex PCR, and its TCRdb copy is limited to in-frame clones, with some not included. The data show 15,000 or so clones, about four fifths seen once. Study observations and caveats: After lymphocyte nadir, photon-treated repertoires showed oligoclonal expansion, especially CD8+ Temra. Photon-treated patients lost naive T cells and TCR diversity; proton-treated stayed stable. In patients who died, overall survival fell as post-nadir TCR diversity dropped more. Authors raise, but do not show, better survival with proton therapy.

Notes on this clone: The antigen is not known.

This CDR3 has 15 residues. V lost 0 bases to trimming and J lost 1 base, with 9 bases between them. Per germline, CDR1 MNHNY and CDR2 SVGAGI (reference sequence). The rearrangement uses TRBV6-6 and TRBJ2-5; unclear D gene. This sequence was found in a man aged 50-59 years with gastric cancer. Here the sequenced sample was peripheral blood, taken from a patient treated with photon-based radiotherapy. The CDR3 DNA reads as TGTGCCAGCAGTTACTCGTTCCGACCCCAAGAGACCCAGTACTTC. It is translated as CASSYSFRPQETQYF.